The next 17 T cell receptor beta chains were all read from a single sample in a study of blood T cell repertoires in COVID-19. Produced via immunoSEQ multiplex PCR; TCRdb's table is partial and in-frame only. This sample has about 110,000 clones, with over 65% found just once. Sequencing input: peripheral blood. Receptors were obtained from a woman aged 40 to 50 with acute or convalescent COVID-19.

The CDR3 reads CASSLAPGGPDYGYTF. In DNA form, the CDR3 reads TGTGCCAGCAGCTTGGCCCCAGGGGGGCCCGACTATGGCTACACCTTC. The rearrangement links TRBV5-6 to TRBJ1-2; 7 nucleotides line up with TRBD1. The germline CDR1 and CDR2 sequences are SGHDT and YYEEEE. The CDR3 sequence is 16 residues long. The ends lost 0 bases at V and 3 bases at J; junction bases unmatched: 8.

The J gene is TRBJ2-1, the V gene TRBV7-6; 9 bases map to TRBD2. The CDR3 runs to 16 residues. Germline assignment: CDR1 SGHVS and CDR2 FNYEAQ. V lost 1 base to trimming and J lost 4 bases; unmatched junction nucleotides: 5. CDR3 nucleotide sequence: TGTGCCAGCAGCTTAGGACCTAGCGGGGAGTACAATGAGCAGTTCTTC. Residues: CASSLGPSGEYNEQFF.

Concerning this clone: With a much larger clone just one base away, this may be a read error. V and J are TRBV3-1 (or the pseudogene TRBV3-2) and TRBJ2-1, with TRBD1 identical over 8 bases. Germline V gene lookup returns CDR1 LGHDT and CDR2 YNNKEL (reference sequence). With 4 bases clipped from V and 7 bases from J, the junction kept 3 bases outside the gene matches. This CDR3 comprises 13 residues. Here the CDR3 DNA reads TGTGCCAGCAGCCCGGGACAGGTTAATGAGCAGTTCTTC. Protein sequence: CASSPGQVNEQFF.

This clone was recorded many times. V is TRBV6-5 and J is TRBJ1-6, with a possible D match to TRBD1 (6 bases). Trimming cost V 6 bases and J 10 bases, with 19 bases left between them. This CDR3 spans 15 amino acids. Germline V gene sequence: CDR1 MNHEY, CDR2 SVGAGI. The CDR3 is CASRSQGIASSPLHF. The CDR3 DNA is TGTGCCAGCAGGTCACAGGGAATCGCTTCCTCACCCCTCCACTTT.

The rearrangement uses TRBV6-6 and TRBJ2-3; D might be TRBD2 (6 bases). The V end lost 6 bases, the J end lost 5 bases, and 9 bases lay between the germline ends. Germline CDR1 is MNHNY and CDR2 is SVGAGI (reference sequence). The CDR3 runs to 12 residues. The CDR3 region is CASRAGGDTQYF. The CDR3, as DNA: TGTGCCAGCAGAGCGGGCGGAGATACGCAGTATTTT.

The rearrangement joins TRBV3-1 (or the pseudogene TRBV3-2) to TRBJ2-5; perhaps TRBD2 as D (5 bases). Trimming shortened V by 4 bases and J by 7 bases, and 19 bases separated the two germline ends. The CDR3 totals 15 residues. Looked up from germline, CDR1 is LGHDT and CDR2 is YNNKEL (reference sequence). For the CDR3, the DNA is TGTGCCAGCAGCCCAGGACTCCCCGCAGGTGGGACCCAGTACTTC. Encoded protein: CASSPGLPAGGTQYF.

The V and J genes are TRBV5-4 and TRBJ2-1; D remains unclear. In germline, CDR1 is SGHNT, CDR2 YYREEE (reference sequence). The CDR3 has 15 amino acids. V was cut by 4 bases and J by 0 bases, with 11 bases left in between. The CDR3: CASSPTVSSYNEQFF. CDR3 in DNA: TGTGCCAGCAGCCCTACAGTGAGCTCCTACAATGAGCAGTTCTTC.

This chain connects TRBV5-1 to TRBJ1-6; TRBD1 might be the D (5 bases). Trimming shortened V by 4 bases and J by 10 bases, and 15 bases separated the two germline ends. Germline-derived CDR1 and CDR2 are SGHRS and YFSETQ. CDR3 length: 14 residues. For the CDR3, the DNA is TGCGCCAGCAGCCGAGTGGGGGAGGAATCACCCCTCCACTTT. Translating it yields CASSRVGEESPLHF.

The V gene is TRBV7-3, the J gene TRBJ2-1; tentatively, D is TRBD2 (6 bases). Between the trimmed V and J ends, which lost 0 bases and 8 bases, there was a span of 14 bases. CDR1 SGHTA and CDR2 FQGTGA come from the germline V gene. The CDR3 sequence is 15 residues long. The CDR3 loop reads CASSLTGLASDEQFF. The CDR3 DNA follows: TGTGCCAGCAGCTTAACGGGGCTAGCGAGCGATGAGCAGTTCTTC.

The J gene is TRBJ2-5, the V gene TRBV6-5; possible D gene TRBD2, 5 bases. The V gene's germline CDR1 is MNHEY and CDR2 SVGAGI. The ends were cut back, 5 bases at V and 4 bases at J, with 14 bases in the middle. This CDR3 spans 14 amino acids. DNA of the CDR3: TGTGCCAGCAGTCGGGAAGAAATCCGAGAGACCCAGTACTTC. It yields the protein CASSREEIRETQYF.

The CDR3 reads CASSLGQDRETQYF. The DNA for the CDR3 is TGTGCCAGCAGCTTAGGACAGGACCGTGAGACCCAGTACTTC. This rearrangement joins TRBV11-3 to TRBJ2-5, with a tentative D call TRBD1 (6 bases). The CDR3 has 14 residues. Germline CDR1 reads SGHNT; CDR2 reads YENEEA. The V gene lost 1 base and the J gene lost 5 bases, with 11 bases spanning the gap.

This sequence joins TRBV2 and TRBJ1-4; 8 bases fit TRBD1. This CDR3 comprises 16 residues. V shed 0 bases, J shed 4 bases, and the junction held 4 bases outside the gene matches. Looked up from germline, CDR1 is SNHLY and CDR2 is FYNNEI. The CDR3 nucleotides are TGTGCCAGCAGTGAAGCGACGACAGGGGTTAATGAAAAACTGTTTTTT. It is translated as CASSEATTGVNEKLFF.

This clone was observed a handful of times. V usage is TRBV6-1 and J usage is TRBJ1-2; 8 bases align to TRBD1. V was clipped by 3 bases and J by 0 bases; unmatched bases: 15. Germline V gene data show CDR1 as MNHNS and CDR2 as SASEGT. The CDR3 spans 19 residues. CDR3 amino acids: CASSERGGQGGLTNYGYTF. The CDR3 DNA is TGTGCCAGCAGTGAGAGGGGAGGACAGGGTGGGCTAACTAACTATGGCTACACCTTC.

This clone was picked up a small number of times. The chain is built from TRBV9 and TRBJ2-1; D not resolved. The CDR3 spans 13 residues. Germline V gene sequence: CDR1 SGDLS, CDR2 YYNGEE. V was cut by 4 bases and J by 0 bases, with 5 bases left in between. CDR3 sequence (DNA): TGTGCCAGCAGCCAGAACTCCTACAATGAGCAGTTCTTC. It codes for CASSQNSYNEQFF.

Comments on this clone: Other DNA sequences in the same sample also yield this CDR3. This chain joins TRBV7-9 and TRBJ2-5; 7 nucleotides agree with TRBD1. CDR1 and CDR2 (germline): SEHNR, FQNEAQ (reference sequence). The CDR3 is 15 residues long. The trim removed 0 bases at V and 1 base at J, leaving 2 bases unmatched. CDR3 nucleotides: TGTGCCAGCAGCTTAGCGCGACAGGGCCAAGAGACCCAGTACTTC. Translation: CASSLARQGQETQYF.

The rearrangement links TRBV18 to TRBJ2-7; 7 bases map to TRBD1. The germline V gene encodes CDR1 KGHSH and CDR2 LQKENI. The CDR3 runs 16 residues. The J segment lost 1 base and the V segment lost 3 bases, leaving 9 bases of the junction unmatched. The CDR3 DNA sequence: TGTGCCAGCTCACCTCGCACTGGGACAGCTTCCTACGAGCAGTACTTC. It encodes CASSPRTGTASYEQYF.

J is TRBJ2-7 and V is TRBV10-3; TRBD2 agrees at 12 bases. Germline loops: CDR1 ENHRY, CDR2 SYGVKD. The CDR3 runs 14 residues. With V trimmed by 7 bases and J by 4 bases, 5 bases remained unmatched. The DNA of the CDR3 is TGTGCCATCAATCCTAGCGGGGGGGCTTACGAGCAGTACTTC. Its translation: CAINPSGGAYEQYF.